The rows below give T cell receptor beta chains drawn from one sample of a study of T cells in Graves' hyperthyroidism and ophthalmopathy. MiXCR, run by TCRdb on the multiplex PCR reads, gives a single entry per CDR3 protein. In the table there are a few hundred thousand distinct CDR3 sequences, around 25% of which are singletons. The sample consisted of blood. These receptor sequences come from a man aged 50 to 60 with Graves' hyperthyroidism. CDR3s leave out the opening cysteine and the closing phenylalanine or tryptophan. A D gene is named only where the DNA matches it firmly. A clone size is listed for some rows: how often the clone was seen (once, few, many), or a class if it is expanded.

V | D | size | CDR3
TRBV7-6 | TRBD2 | NA | ASSLEGTSGTEQY
TRBV2 | TRBD1 | NA | AILQGKGQPQH
TRBV18 | NA | many | ASSPYGAEAF
TRBV5-1 | NA | few | ASSRGTGTDTGELF
TRBV5-1 | NA | few | ASSRLTVGEQF
TRBV20-1 | NA | few | SARGGRGGANVLT
TRBV2 | NA | few | ASSEYGDFSYEQY
TRBV6-1 | NA | many | ASSEARGANYGYT
TRBV10-3 | TRBD2 | NA | AVTAGGGTDTQY
TRBV6-1 | TRBD1 | NA | ASREDRVSPLH
TRBV5-1 | NA | NA | ASSLEGPQPQH
TRBV6-2/TRBV6-3 | TRBD2 | few | ASSLEVTSGLMYTGELF
TRBV20-1 | NA | many | SAREQGGGAF
TRBV7-9 | NA | many | ASSLGRVEETQY
TRBV11-2 | NA | few | ASSSTGRLYTGELF
TRBV6-1 | NA | NA | ASRKQGPESPLH
TRBV6-2/TRBV6-3 | NA | few | ASRGNVDELF
TRBV12-3/TRBV12-4 | NA | NA | ASSYTGANQPQH
TRBV6-1 | TRBD2 | many | ASSVVTSDRNEQF
TRBV18 | NA | NA | ASSPPGLAYNEQF
TRBV27 | TRBD2 | many | ASSSSGSYSYEQY
TRBV5-1 | TRBD2 | NA | ASSTGLAGDNEQF
TRBV19 | NA | few | ASSIASGPSNEQF
TRBV6-5 | NA | few | ASSYASSDYGYT
TRBV5-1 | TRBD1 | many | ASSSRDSAYEQY
TRBV9 | NA | NA | ASSPSGVITDTQY
TRBV28 | NA | NA | ASLFGNTIY
TRBV19 | NA | NA | ASSMESGNIQY
TRBV9 | TRBD1 | few | ANNRRGQGRTGELF
TRBV19 | NA | NA | ASSIDGGQSRPH
TRBV20-1 | NA | few | SASGGRRETQY
TRBV2 | NA | few | ASGNPSTDTQY
TRBV28 | TRBD2 | NA | AIRGTDLGLAGHNEQF
TRBV3-1 | TRBD1 | NA | ASSRGTGGKSYGYT
TRBV7-3 | NA | few | ASSSKWDNEQF
TRBV7-2 | NA | NA | ASSAQSNYYEQY
TRBV20-1 | NA | few | SARAVTGPTYEQY
TRBV5-1 | NA | NA | ASNPGEGFEQY
TRBV6-1 | NA | many | ASRSKGVQY
TRBV15 | TRBD1 | few | ATSGTAGGGYGYT
TRBV25-1 | TRBD2 | NA | ASSVAGDLGEQY
TRBV20-1 | TRBD2 | NA | SARDLAAGGQF
TRBV2 | TRBD1 | many | ASSREDRELYNEQF
TRBV7-3 | NA | few | ASSLVANEDEQF
TRBV5-6 | NA | many | ASTLRGTYYNEQF